Shown below are 32 T cell receptor beta chains from a single sample sequenced in a study of HIV-infected patients and healthy controls. Follow-up blood was drawn about 14 weeks, roughly three months, after antiretroviral therapy began. The repertoire came from unfractionated whole blood and reflected all unsorted peripheral T cells. cDNA was made from about 500 ng RNA using alpha and beta constant primers. Each of the alpha and beta chains got its own library through chain-specific third strand synthesis with indices. TCRdb processed the 5' RACE reads anew with MiXCR; each CDR3 protein has one entry. The data show some 9,300 distinct CDR3 sequences, about 6.5% seen once. Source: blood, taken during antiretroviral therapy. These receptors were obtained from an adult with HIV infection. The donor label of this sample is uncertain.

Ten or more counts support this clonotype. The chain links TRBV20-1 to TRBJ1-6; maybe TRBD1 (5 bases). The germline CDR1 and CDR2 sequences are DFQATT and SNEGSKA (reference sequence). V lost 1 base, J lost 4 bases, and 11 bases lay in between. The CDR3 is made up of 15 amino acids. The CDR3 region has the DNA TGCAGTGCTAGAGCTCTGGACATTTATAATTCACCCCTCCACTTT. Translation: CSARALDIYNSPLHF.

At least ten counts were recorded for this clonotype. The gene calls are TRBV30 and TRBJ2-1; D might be TRBD1 (6 bases). Trimming shortened V by 5 bases and J by 7 bases, and 12 bases separated the two germline ends. Germline values: CDR1 GTSNPN, CDR2 SVGIG (reference sequence). This CDR3 has 12 residues. CDR3 in DNA: TGTGCCTGGGGGGGCCTCCGGAATGAGCAGTTCTTC. This translates into CAWGGLRNEQFF.

This clonotype is medium-sized in the sample. The chain has TRBV28 and TRBJ2-7; D is possibly TRBD1 (5 bases). The CDR3 consists of 17 residues. V was clipped by 2 bases and J by 5 bases, with 22 bases between them. Germline V gene data show CDR1 as MDHEN and CDR2 as SYDVKM. The CDR3 sequence: CASSLPGRLRGWNEQYF. The DNA for the CDR3 is TGTGCCAGCAGTTTACCCGGACGTTTAAGGGGTTGGAACGAGCAGTACTTC.

In its sample, this clonotype was seen many times. This rearrangement joins TRBV11-2 to TRBJ2-5, with 10 bases that match TRBD1. This CDR3 contains 17 residues. Trimming took 5 bases from V and 2 from J; bases not matched to a gene: 11. Germline CDR1 reads SGHAT; CDR2 reads FQNNGV. The CDR3 sequence is CASSERTGGGHQETQYF. The CDR3 nucleotides read TGTGCCAGCAGCGAGCGGACAGGGGGGGGTCATCAAGAGACCCAGTACTTC.

This clonotype is labeled as hyperexpanded. The V and J genes are TRBV19 and TRBJ2-1; 7 bases are a match to TRBD2. This CDR3 has 15 amino acids. Germline V gene lookup returns CDR1 LNHDA and CDR2 SQIVND (reference sequence). The ends lost 5 bases at V and 0 bases at J; junction bases unmatched: 4. The CDR3 protein is CASSEGLNSYNEQFF. The CDR3 DNA reads TGTGCCAGTAGTGAGGGACTAAACTCCTACAATGAGCAGTTCTTC.

This clonotype has ten or more counts. The chain joins TRBV5-5 to TRBJ2-3; no firm D call. This CDR3 region has 13 residues. The germline gives CDR1 SGHKS, CDR2 YYEKEE (reference sequence). Trimming removed 5 bases at V and 2 bases at J, with 9 bases between. The CDR3: CASSKQPTDTQYF. CDR3 nucleotide sequence: TGTGCCAGCAGTAAACAGCCCACAGATACGCAGTATTTT. Using reference TRBV5-5 and TRBJ2-3 for the parts outside the CDR3, the full variable domain is DAGVTQSPTHLIKTRGQQVTLRCSPISGHKSVSWYQQVLGQGPQFIFQYYEKEERGRGNFPDRFSARQFPNYSSELNVNALLLGDSALYLCASSKQPTDTQYFGPGTRLTVL.

In its sample, this clonotype is medium-sized. This chain joins TRBV12-3 or TRBV12-4 and TRBJ2-2; D may be TRBD2 (5 bases). V lost 6 bases and J lost 3, with 14 bases in between. The CDR3 consists of 15 residues. The CDR3 spells CASSPGKSYTGELFF. CDR3 bases: TGTGCCAGCAGCCCCGGGAAGTCCTACACCGGGGAGCTGTTTTTT.

In this sample, this clonotype turned up many times. V is TRBV5-1 and J is TRBJ2-3, with a possible D match to TRBD1 (5 bases). Deletions cut 4 bases from V and 1 base from J, with 16 bases between. This CDR3 has 16 amino acids. Germline V gene sequence: CDR1 SGHRS, CDR2 YFSETQ. In DNA form, the CDR3 reads TGCGCCAGCAGCCACGGGCAAGGGGTCCGCACAGATACGCAGTATTTT. It codes for CASSHGQGVRTDTQYF. Filled out from reference TRBV5-1 and TRBJ2-3, the complete variable domain reads KAGVTQTPRYLIKTRGQQVTLSCSPISGHRSVSWYQQTPGQGLQFLFEYFSETQRNKGNFPGRFSGRQFSNSRSEMNVSTLELGDSALYLCASSHGQGVRTDTQYFGPGTRLTVL.

This clonotype was picked up many times. The rearrangement links TRBV4-3 to TRBJ2-3; possible D gene TRBD1, 5 bases. Per the germline V gene, CDR1 is LGHNA and CDR2 is YSLEER. The CDR3 has 14 amino acids. V lost 0 bases and J lost 10, with 14 bases in between. This chain's CDR3 is CASSQDGWGNSQYF. The CDR3, as DNA: TGCGCCAGCAGCCAAGATGGGTGGGGCAATTCGCAGTATTTT.

This clonotype was seen many times. The chain couples TRBV6-6 to TRBJ1-1; TRBD1 matches 7 bases. In germline, CDR1 is MNHNY, CDR2 SVGAGI (reference sequence). Losses at the gene ends were 10 bases for V and 1 base for J; bases not matched to a gene: 9. This CDR3 region has 14 residues. For the CDR3, the DNA is TGTGCCATCTTAAAGGGGGCGCAGAACACTGAAGCTTTCTTT. Translating it yields CAILKGAQNTEAFF.

This clonotype came up many times. This sequence joins TRBV3-1 and TRBJ1-1, with D perhaps matching TRBD1 (6 bases). Trimming took off 4 bases at V and 6 bases at J, with 18 bases between the two ends. The length of the CDR3 is 15 residues. Germline CDR1 LGHDT, CDR2 YNNKEL (reference sequence). CDR3 sequence reads: CASSPRQANGPEAFF. The CDR3 nucleotides read TGTGCCAGCAGCCCCAGACAGGCGAACGGCCCTGAAGCTTTCTTT.

This clonotype was detected many times. This chain joins TRBV12-3 or TRBV12-4 and TRBJ2-2, with 9 nucleotides matching TRBD2. The length of the CDR3 is 15 residues. The trim removed 6 bases at V and 9 bases at J, leaving 11 bases unmatched. The CDR3 loop reads CASSPPSGGLRELFF. The CDR3 region has the DNA TGTGCCAGCAGCCCCCCCAGCGGGGGGCTCCGGGAGCTGTTTTTT.

This clonotype was observed a handful of times. The chain is built from TRBV27 and TRBJ2-7, with TRBD1 matching 8 bases. Trimming removed 2 bases from V and 4 bases from J; junction bases left unmatched: 7. Germline assignment: CDR1 MNHEY and CDR2 SMNVEV (reference sequence). The CDR3 spans 15 residues. DNA for the CDR3: TGTGCCAGCAGTTTAGGACAGGGTGGGACGTACGAGCAGTACTTC. Protein product: CASSLGQGGTYEQYF.

Ten or more counts support this clonotype. The gene calls are TRBV9 and TRBJ2-7; 7 bases agree with TRBD1. With 3 bases clipped from V and 2 bases from J, the junction kept 11 bases outside the gene matches. The CDR3 has 16 amino acids. Germline loops: CDR1 SGDLS, CDR2 YYNGEE. This CDR3 is CASSARLGTVTYEQYF. Here the CDR3 DNA reads TGTGCCAGCAGCGCTAGACTTGGGACAGTTACCTACGAGCAGTACTTC.

In its sample, this clonotype was seen many times. The gene calls are TRBV10-3 and TRBJ2-1, with 13 bases that match TRBD2. The germline V gene has CDR1 ENHRY and CDR2 SYGVKD. The CDR3 covers 17 residues. The V and J ends lost 3 bases and 10 bases, in that order; junction bases with no gene match: 12. The chain's CDR3 is CAISEGGTSGVLSEQFF. CDR3 nucleotide sequence: TGTGCCATCAGTGAAGGGGGGACTAGCGGGGTTCTTTCCGAGCAGTTCTTC.

This clonotype was seen repeatedly, ten times or more. The chain is built from TRBV7-2 and TRBJ1-5; no reliable D call. Germline V gene lookup returns CDR1 SGHTA and CDR2 FQGNSA. Trimming shortened V by 5 bases and J by 5 bases, and 19 bases separated the two germline ends. This CDR3 contains 16 residues. This CDR3 is CASSPQRPGQDQPQHF. In DNA, the CDR3 is TGTGCCAGCAGCCCCCAAAGACCCGGGCAGGATCAGCCCCAGCATTTT.

The chain combines TRBV6-5 with TRBJ2-2, with TRBD2 identical over 10 bases. This CDR3 has 15 residues. Losses at the gene ends were 4 bases for V and 6 bases for J; bases not matched to a gene: 5. The V gene's germline CDR1 is MNHEY and CDR2 SVGAGI. For the CDR3, the DNA is TGTGCCAGCAGTTCGAGCGGGGGGGCACCCGGGGAGCTGTTTTTT. This encodes CASSSSGGAPGELFF.

This clonotype was observed at least ten times. This chain links TRBV20-1 with TRBJ1-5, with D possibly being TRBD1 (5 bases). The V gene lost 2 bases and the J gene lost 6 bases, with 17 bases spanning the gap. Germline values: CDR1 DFQATT, CDR2 SNEGSKA (reference sequence). This CDR3 has 15 amino acids. CDR3 coding DNA: TGCAGTGCTAGATCGGGACTGGGCGGCAGTCAGCCCCAGCATTTT. It translates to CSARSGLGGSQPQHF.

This clonotype has at least ten counts. V usage is TRBV5-6 and J usage is TRBJ1-1; D ambiguous. Germline-derived CDR1 and CDR2 are SGHDT and YYEEEE. V was trimmed by 3 bases and J by 7 bases, leaving 7 bases between them. CDR3 length: 11 amino acids. Here the CDR3 reads CASSSSGEAFF. Written as DNA, the CDR3 is TGTGCCAGCAGCTCATCAGGTGAAGCTTTCTTT.

This clonotype was counted many times. J is TRBJ2-1 and V is TRBV30, with TRBD2 as a possible D gene (5 bases). This CDR3 region has 14 residues. V was cut by 4 bases and J by 9 bases, with 19 bases left in between. Germline V gene sequence: CDR1 GTSNPN, CDR2 SVGIG (reference sequence). In DNA form, the CDR3 reads TGTGCCTGGAAGGTGGGAGCGACGGTTGGTGAGCAGTTCTTC. Protein product: CAWKVGATVGEQFF.

This clonotype was seen many times. The chain is built from TRBV2 and TRBJ1-1; no clear D gene. This CDR3 comprises 12 residues. CDR1 SNHLY and CDR2 FYNNEI come from the germline V gene. Trimming removed 3 bases at V and 4 bases at J, with 6 bases between. Here the CDR3 reads CASSEQATEAFF. The CDR3 DNA reads as TGTGCCAGCAGTGAGCAGGCCACTGAAGCTTTCTTT.

Many counts were recorded for this clonotype. This chain's CDR3 is CASSDVAGSETQYF. In DNA, the CDR3 is TGTGCCAGCAGTGATGTAGCAGGGTCGGAGACCCAGTACTTC. The chain couples TRBV2 to TRBJ2-5; possible D gene TRBD1, 5 bases. The ends were cut back, 3 bases at V and 5 bases at J, with 13 bases in the middle. CDR1 and CDR2 (germline): SNHLY, FYNNEI. This CDR3 region has 14 residues.

This clonotype was observed a single time. The chain couples TRBV5-1 to TRBJ2-3, with 11 nucleotides matching TRBD2. The CDR3 spans 16 residues. The V gene end was trimmed by 0 bases and the J gene end by 2 bases; junction bases not matched to a gene: 2. Germline V gives CDR1 SGHRS, CDR2 YFSETQ. In DNA, the CDR3 is TGCGCCAGCAGCTTGGGACTAGCGGGATCCACAGATACGCAGTATTTT. It encodes CASSLGLAGSTDTQYF. Full variable domain (rest looked up from reference TRBV5-1 and TRBJ2-3): KAGVTQTPRYLIKTRGQQVTLSCSPISGHRSVSWYQQTPGQGLQFLFEYFSETQRNKGNFPGRFSGRQFSNSRSEMNVSTLELGDSALYLCASSLGLAGSTDTQYFGPGTRLTVL.

This clonotype occurred many times. The gene calls are TRBV27 and TRBJ1-4, with D tentatively TRBD1 (5 bases). Deletions cut 3 bases from V and 7 bases from J, with 18 bases between. Germline V gene lookup returns CDR1 MNHEY and CDR2 SMNVEV (reference sequence). The CDR3 sequence is 16 residues long. The CDR3 nucleotides read TGTGCCAGCAGTTTCTCAAGGGGCCCTCCTGGTGAAAAACTGTTTTTT. Translation: CASSFSRGPPGEKLFF.

This clonotype was observed many times. The chain recombines TRBV30 with TRBJ2-7; the match to TRBD1 covers 7 bases. This CDR3 comprises 15 residues. Germline V CDR1 and CDR2: GTSNPN, SVGIG (reference sequence). V was clipped by 4 bases and J by 8 bases; unmatched bases: 17. The CDR3 is CAWTDTGAAVQKQYF. In DNA form, the CDR3 reads TGTGCCTGGACCGATACAGGGGCGGCAGTTCAGAAGCAGTACTTC.

This clonotype was detected ten times or more. The chain joins TRBV5-1 to TRBJ2-7; the D gene is possibly TRBD1 (5 bases). Between the trimmed V and J ends, which lost 0 bases and 1 base, there was a span of 11 bases. The CDR3 extends over 15 amino acids. Looked up from germline, CDR1 is SGHRS and CDR2 is YFSETQ. The CDR3 here is CASSLGPGPSYEQYF. The DNA for the CDR3 is TGCGCCAGCAGCTTGGGGCCAGGGCCATCCTACGAGCAGTACTTC. Drawing the rest from reference TRBV5-1 and TRBJ2-7, the complete variable domain is KAGVTQTPRYLIKTRGQQVTLSCSPISGHRSVSWYQQTPGQGLQFLFEYFSETQRNKGNFPGRFSGRQFSNSRSEMNVSTLELGDSALYLCASSLGPGPSYEQYFGPGTRLTVT.

This clonotype was recorded at least ten times. The chain couples TRBV3-1 to TRBJ2-3, with D uncertain. The CDR3 is 16 residues long. Germline V lookup: CDR1 LGHDT, CDR2 YNNKEL (reference sequence). The ends were cut back, 0 bases at V and 2 bases at J, with 12 bases in the middle. CDR3: CASSQEPGLYTDTQYF. The CDR3 DNA reads TGTGCCAGCAGCCAAGAACCGGGTCTTTACACAGATACGCAGTATTTT.

Many counts were recorded for this clonotype. The chain is built from TRBV10-2 and TRBJ1-1; 9 nucleotides line up with TRBD1. This CDR3 contains 15 residues. The V and J ends lost 8 bases and 3 bases, in that order; junction bases with no gene match: 10. The germline gives CDR1 WSHSY, CDR2 SAAADI. This CDR3 is CASEGQGIEDTEAFF. The CDR3 bases are TGCGCCAGCGAGGGACAGGGTATCGAGGACACTGAAGCTTTCTTT.

This clonotype was seen many times. V gene TRBV10-3 combines with J gene TRBJ2-1; D might be TRBD1 or TRBD2, each matching 6 bases. The CDR3 has 18 residues. Trimming pared 4 bases from V and 0 bases from J, leaving 19 bases between. CDR1 ENHRY and CDR2 SYGVKD come from the germline V gene. CDR3 sequence reads: CAISGVPGAPASYNEQFF. Written as DNA, the CDR3 is TGTGCCATCAGTGGCGTTCCGGGGGCCCCCGCCTCCTACAATGAGCAGTTCTTC.

This clonotype showed up many times. V gene TRBV6-6 combines with J gene TRBJ2-5; D is perhaps TRBD1 (6 bases). Per the germline V gene, CDR1 is MNHNY and CDR2 is SVGAGI (reference sequence). The CDR3 is made up of 12 amino acids. Deletions cut 6 bases from V and 4 bases from J, with 9 bases between. As DNA, the CDR3 is TGTGCCAGCAGCAGGGGCCTAGAGACCCAGTACTTC. Its translation: CASSRGLETQYF.

This sequence joins TRBV7-3 and TRBJ2-3; TRBD1 aligns across 9 bases. The germline CDR1 and CDR2 sequences are SGHTA and FQGTGA. The CDR3 length is 14 residues. With V trimmed by 4 bases and J by 3 bases, 2 bases remained unmatched. The CDR3 loop reads CASSSGTGTDTQYF. DNA for the CDR3: TGTGCCAGCAGCTCAGGGACAGGGACAGATACGCAGTATTTT.

This clonotype is classed as medium-sized. The V gene is TRBV30, the J gene TRBJ2-3; D possibly corresponds to TRBD2 (6 bases). This CDR3 has 16 residues. V lost 0 bases to trimming and J lost 4 bases, with 17 bases between them. The germline CDR1 and CDR2 sequences are GTSNPN and SVGIG (reference sequence). CDR3 in amino acids: CAWSVERDSGPDTQYF. CDR3 bases: TGTGCCTGGAGTGTAGAAAGAGATAGCGGCCCAGATACGCAGTATTTT.